This TCR beta chain was captured by sequencing in a study of response to subunit inactivated influenza vaccine. TCRdb redid the calling of the RT-PCR reads with MiXCR, one entry per CDR3 protein. Of about 540,000 distinct CDR3 sequences listed, roughly 23% are singletons. Study-level results: Authors proposed each seasonal influenza vaccination draws in few new T cells.

CDR3 length: 14 residues. Trimming cost V 2 bases and J 5 bases, with 12 bases left between them. CDR1 is MNHEY, CDR2 SVGAGI, per germline. There are a few counts of this clonotype. Its antigen remains unknown. Separately, the same data were catalogued under a study of T cells expressing NK-cell markers. As that study records: With UMIs, 5'RACE template switching was used to make TCR beta cDNA. NKG2C+ dominant clonotype frequencies in 5 or 6 donors were roughly 1.0-7.5% of CD8+ T cells. HCMV specificity of expanded NKG2C+ T cell clones remained unclear.

The genes are TRBV6-5 and TRBJ1-1; tentatively, D is TRBD1 (6 bases). Sequenced here: CD4+ T cells sorted from PBMCs, sampled 12 days after vaccination. The TCR was taken from a man aged 45 to 65 who received an inactivated influenza vaccine. The CDR3 sequence is CASSYRGADTEAFF. Written as DNA, the CDR3 is TGTGCCAGCAGTTACCGGGGGGCCGATACTGAAGCTTTCTTT.